One sample yielded the 12 T cell receptor beta chains listed below, sequenced in a study of blood T cell repertoires in COVID-19. The assay was immunoSEQ multiplex PCR, and TCRdb's table has in-frame clones only and misses some. This repertoire shows approximately 250,000 clones, roughly 86% found once; its top ten account for around 5.1%. The specimen was peripheral blood. These receptors all stem from a woman in her sixties or seventies with COVID-19, enrolled during active disease.

The rearrangement joins TRBV3-1 (or the pseudogene TRBV3-2) to TRBJ2-1; 10 nucleotides line up with TRBD2. Unmatched junction bases numbered 5, after V lost 4 bases and J lost 2 bases. The CDR3 spans 16 residues. Looked up from germline, CDR1 is LGHDT and CDR2 is YNNKEL (reference sequence). The CDR3 DNA reads as TGTGCCAGCAGCCTTAGGACTAGCGGACCCTACAATGAGCAGTTCTTC. Its protein is CASSLRTSGPYNEQFF.

The chain carries TRBV24-1 and TRBJ2-1; 7 positions match TRBD1. V was pared by 3 bases and J by 6 bases, with 10 bases of the junction left unmatched. In germline, CDR1 is KGHDR, CDR2 SFDVKD. This CDR3 has 16 amino acids. The CDR3 is CATSDQGRDSLNEQFF. CDR3 DNA: TGTGCCACCAGTGATCAAGGCCGGGACAGTCTCAATGAGCAGTTCTTC.

Only one count was recorded for this clone. The V and J genes are TRBV5-1 and TRBJ2-1; 10 bases agree with TRBD1. V lost 0 bases, J lost 10 bases, and 4 bases stayed unmatched. The germline CDR1 and CDR2 sequences are SGHRS and YFSETQ. The CDR3 runs 14 residues. CDR3 nucleotide sequence: TGCGCCAGCAGCTTGGTTATGGGACAGGGGGAGCAGTTCTTC. Its translation is CASSLVMGQGEQFF.

This clone was observed a few times. The J gene is TRBJ2-1, the V gene TRBV5-8; perhaps TRBD2 as D (6 bases). The CDR3 has 16 residues. Germline-derived CDR1 and CDR2 are SGHTS and YDEGEE. V lost 3 bases and J 6 bases, leaving 19 bases between the germline ends. CDR3 amino acids: CASSSMLSGSPNEQFF. The DNA for the CDR3 is TGTGCCAGCAGCTCGATGCTTAGCGGATCCCCCAATGAGCAGTTCTTC.

The V call is TRBV28, the J call TRBJ1-5; D gene ambiguous. Germline V CDR1 and CDR2: MDHEN, SYDVKM. This CDR3 spans 12 amino acids. Trimming pared 3 bases from V and 5 bases from J, leaving 5 bases between. In nucleotides, the CDR3 is TGTGCCAGCAGTTTGAGGGATCAGCCCCAGCATTTT. Its protein is CASSLRDQPQHF.

The genes are TRBV6-5 and TRBJ1-3; 7 bases are a match to TRBD1. Germline CDR1 MNHEY, CDR2 SVGAGI. The CDR3 loop spans 14 amino acids. V dropped 6 bases and J dropped 0; count of bases not matched to a gene: 2. CDR3 sequence (DNA): TGTGCCAGCAGCGGGACAGCCTCTGGAAACACCATATATTTT. Translated: CASSGTASGNTIYF.

The V and J genes are TRBV6-5 and TRBJ1-6; the D gene is possibly TRBD1 (5 bases). V lost 8 bases to trimming and J lost 6 bases, with 11 bases between them. Per germline, CDR1 MNHEY and CDR2 SVGAGI. The CDR3 runs to 13 residues. The CDR3 coding sequence is TGTGCCAGCTACAGACAGACTAATTCACCCCTCCACTTT. Translation gives CASYRQTNSPLHF.

About this clone: Other DNA sequences in this specimen translate into the identical CDR3. The chain links TRBV19 to TRBJ2-7; 12 positions match TRBD2. Germline CDR1 is LNHDA and CDR2 is SQIVND (reference sequence). Trimming removed 1 base from V and 3 bases from J; junction bases left unmatched: 1. The CDR3 loop spans 15 amino acids. Here the CDR3 reads CASSIGTSGIYEQYF. CDR3 in DNA: TGTGCCAGTAGTATAGGGACTAGCGGGATCTACGAGCAGTACTTC.

This chain links TRBV6-4 with TRBJ2-3; maybe TRBD2 (6 bases). V dropped 6 bases and J dropped 0 bases, with 13 bases sitting between them. This CDR3 is 15 amino acids long. Per germline, CDR1 MRHNA and CDR2 SNTAGT. CDR3 in DNA: TGTGCCAGCAGCACGGGACTGGCCAGCACAGATACGCAGTATTTT. Its translation: CASSTGLASTDTQYF.

This sequence joins TRBV7-9 and TRBJ1-6; a weak D match, TRBD1 (5 bases). Germline CDR1 is SEHNR and CDR2 is FQNEAQ (reference sequence). V was shortened by 1 base and J by 8 bases, with 12 bases between the two germline ends. The CDR3 extends over 15 amino acids. CDR3 region: CASSLGGWGDSPLHF. Here the CDR3 DNA reads TGTGCCAGCAGCTTAGGAGGCTGGGGCGATTCACCCCTCCACTTT.

The V gene is TRBV5-1, the J gene TRBJ1-1; 8 nucleotides align to TRBD1. CDR1 is SGHRS and CDR2 is YFSETQ in the germline V gene. The V segment lost 3 bases and the J segment 4 bases; nucleotides outside the gene matches: 5. This CDR3 has 14 residues. The CDR3 loop reads CASSSDRGGTEAFF. CDR3 nucleotide sequence: TGCGCCAGCAGCTCTGACAGGGGTGGCACTGAAGCTTTCTTT. The full variable domain, in which reference TRBV5-1 and TRBJ1-1 provide the parts outside the CDR3, is KAGVTQTPRYLIKTRGQQVTLSCSPISGHRSVSWYQQTPGQGLQFLFEYFSETQRNKGNFPGRFSGRQFSNSRSEMNVSTLELGDSALYLCASSSDRGGTEAFFGQGTRLTVV.

This chain links TRBV19 with TRBJ2-1; 8 bases map to TRBD2. Germline loops: CDR1 LNHDA, CDR2 SQIVND (reference sequence). Germline trimming cut 1 base from V and 10 bases from J; bases unmatched to any gene: 9. The CDR3 is made up of 15 amino acids. CDR3 region: CASSIGPAGVGEQFF. CDR3 DNA sequence: TGTGCCAGTAGTATAGGGCCAGCGGGAGTTGGAGAGCAGTTCTTC. The full variable domain, completed using reference TRBV19 and TRBJ2-1, is DGGITQSPKYLFRKEGQNVTLSCEQNLNHDAMYWYRQDPGQGLRLIYYSQIVNDFQKGDIAEGYSVSREKKESFPLTVTSAQKNPTAFYLCASSIGPAGVGEQFFGPGTRLTVL.